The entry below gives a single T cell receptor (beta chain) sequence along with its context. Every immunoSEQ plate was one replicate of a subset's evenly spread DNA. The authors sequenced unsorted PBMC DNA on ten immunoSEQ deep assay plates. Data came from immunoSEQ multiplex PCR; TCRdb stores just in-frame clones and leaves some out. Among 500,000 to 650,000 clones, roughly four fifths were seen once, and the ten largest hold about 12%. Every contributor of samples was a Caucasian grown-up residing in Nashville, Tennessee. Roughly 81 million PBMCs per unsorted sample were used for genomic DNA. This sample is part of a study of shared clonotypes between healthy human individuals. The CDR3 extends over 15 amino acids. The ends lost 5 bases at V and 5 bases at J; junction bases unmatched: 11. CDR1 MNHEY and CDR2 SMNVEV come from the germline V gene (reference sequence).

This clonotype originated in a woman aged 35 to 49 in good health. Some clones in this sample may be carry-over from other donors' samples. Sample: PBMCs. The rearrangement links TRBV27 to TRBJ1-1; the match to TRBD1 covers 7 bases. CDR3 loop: CASSGGHRGGTEAFF. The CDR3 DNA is TGTGCCAGCAGTGGAGGCCACAGGGGAGGAACTGAAGCTTTCTTT.